The 10 T cell receptor beta chains below all came from one sample that was sequenced in a study of blood T cell repertoires in COVID-19. The method was immunoSEQ multiplex PCR; TCRdb's version includes in-frame clones alone and lacks a portion of them. This table has roughly 80,000 clones, around 80% appearing once. Material: peripheral blood. Source of these receptors: a woman at least 80 years old with acute or convalescent COVID-19.

V and J are TRBV18 and TRBJ2-5; no reliable D call. The germline gives CDR1 KGHSH, CDR2 LQKENI. V dropped 3 bases and J dropped 2 bases, with 10 bases sitting between them. The CDR3 totals 14 residues. The CDR3 here is CASSPISGQETQYF. The CDR3 coding sequence is TGTGCCAGCTCACCCATTTCCGGTCAAGAGACCCAGTACTTC.

The CDR3 loop reads CASSPPGSLGKLFF. DNA of the CDR3: TGTGCCAGCTCACCCCCGGGGAGTCTGGGAAAACTGTTTTTT. The chain uses TRBV18 and TRBJ1-4; D uncertain. V lost 3 bases to trimming and J lost 10 bases, with 15 bases between them. This CDR3 spans 14 amino acids. Per germline, CDR1 KGHSH and CDR2 LQKENI. Full variable domain (outside the CDR3, taken from reference TRBV18 and TRBJ1-4): NAGVMQNPRHLVRRRGQEARLRCSPMKGHSHVYWYRQLPEEGLKFMVYLQKENIIDESGMPKERFSAEFPKEGPSILRIQQVVRGDSAAYFCASSPPGSLGKLFFGSGTQLSVL.

The gene calls are TRBV6-5 and TRBJ2-2; D is perhaps TRBD1 (6 bases). The V gene lost 8 bases and the J gene lost 1 base, with 14 bases spanning the gap. Germline V gene sequence: CDR1 MNHEY, CDR2 SVGAGI. The CDR3 is 15 amino acids. The CDR3 DNA follows: TGTGCCAGCCAGCGAGACAGGAGGAACACCGGGGAGCTGTTTTTT. This sequence encodes CASQRDRRNTGELFF.

The CDR3 bases are TGTGCCAGCAGCGTAGCAGGCCAGGGTGAGCAGTTCTTC. Encoded protein: CASSVAGQGEQFF. V gene TRBV9 combines with J gene TRBJ2-1, with TRBD1 as a possible D gene (5 bases). V was shortened by 0 bases and J by 9 bases, with 10 bases between the two germline ends. Germline assignment: CDR1 SGDLS and CDR2 YYNGEE. The CDR3 has 13 residues.

V is TRBV25-1 and J is TRBJ2-3; 13 positions agree with TRBD2. The CDR3 is 15 residues long. CDR1 MGHDK and CDR2 SYGVNS come from the germline V gene. Trimming cost V 4 bases and J 3 bases; bases outside gene matches: 1. The CDR3 DNA sequence: TGTGCCAGCAGTGGGACTAGCGGGAGTACAGATACGCAGTATTTT. Protein product: CASSGTSGSTDTQYF.

This chain joins TRBV29-1 and TRBJ2-3, with D possibly TRBD2 on 6 matching bases. The ends were cut back, 6 bases at V and 0 bases at J, with 13 bases in the middle. The V gene's germline CDR1 is SQVTM and CDR2 ANQGSEA. CDR3 length: 14 amino acids. The CDR3 loop reads CSVRPGLSTDTQYF. The CDR3 coding sequence is TGCAGCGTACGACCGGGACTTAGCACAGATACGCAGTATTTT.

V is TRBV6-5 and J is TRBJ2-3, with D possibly TRBD1 on 6 matching bases. The V gene's germline CDR1 is MNHEY and CDR2 SVGAGI. Trimming removed 6 bases from V and 3 bases from J, with 13 bases in between. This CDR3 contains 14 residues. The CDR3 region is CASSLQGLTDTQYF. The CDR3 DNA reads as TGTGCCAGCAGCCTACAGGGTTTAACAGATACGCAGTATTTT.

The V gene is TRBV9, the J gene TRBJ2-1, with 7 bases that match TRBD2. Unmatched junction bases numbered 10, after V lost 7 bases and J lost 3 bases. Per the germline V gene, CDR1 is SGDLS and CDR2 is YYNGEE. The CDR3 contains 15 residues. CDR3 nucleotides: TGTGCCAGCGCCCCTCCTAGCGGAGACTACAATGAGCAGTTCTTC. Translating gives CASAPPSGDYNEQFF.

V is TRBV7-2 and J is TRBJ1-2; D gene uncertain. The germline V and J ends were trimmed by 2 bases and 1 base, with 8 bases remaining between them. CDR3 length: 14 residues. The germline CDR1 and CDR2 sequences are SGHTA and FQGNSA. The chain's CDR3 is CASSLSAGNYGYTF. The CDR3 DNA sequence: TGTGCCAGCAGCTTATCTGCGGGTAACTATGGCTACACCTTC.

The CDR3 spells CASSLTSQETQYF. CDR3 nucleotide sequence: TGTGCCAGCTCACTTACAAGCCAAGAGACCCAGTACTTC. The genes are TRBV18 and TRBJ2-5; D unclear. The V and J ends lost 4 bases and 1 base respectively, with 7 bases between them. CDR1 and CDR2 (germline): KGHSH, LQKENI. The CDR3 has 13 amino acids.